A selection of T cell receptor beta chains follows, all from one sample in a study of cytomegalovirus exposure and HLA in healthy donors. Libraries were prepared by immunoSEQ multiplex PCR; TCRdb keeps only in-frame clonotypes and omits some of them. The table has about 140,000 clones, 70% to 85% seen once. Sequencing was carried out using PBMCs. These receptors originate from a man aged 25-45 years in good health and CMV-seropositive. Each CDR3 is given with its conserved first and last residue. The D gene is left open where the match is weak. The size of a clone is reported for some rows only, either as once, few or many, or as a class for expanded clones.

D,J,size,V,CDR3,DNA
TRBD1,TRBJ2-7,few,TRBV28,CASSLGGTGAYEQYF,TGTGCCAGCAGTTTAGGAGGGACAGGGGCCTACGAGCAGTACTTC
TRBD1,TRBJ2-7,few,TRBV5-1,CASSRPSGTGNYEQYF,TGCGCCAGCAGCCGACCTAGTGGGACAGGGAACTACGAGCAGTACTTC
.,TRBJ2-3,.,TRBV6-1,CASSGGPTSDTQYF,TGTGCCAGCAGTGGGGGGCCTACGTCGGATACGCAGTATTTT
.,TRBJ1-5,.,TRBV28,CASSGQWTNQPQHF,TGTGCCAGCAGCGGACAGTGGACGAATCAGCCCCAGCATTTT
.,TRBJ1-3,once,TRBV5-1,CASSRGGGRAGNTIYF,TGCGCCAGCAGCCGTGGCGGGGGTAGGGCGGGAAACACCATATATTTT
.,TRBJ1-5,.,TRBV27,CASSLSPRWSNQPQHF,TGTGCCAGCAGTTTATCCCCGAGATGGAGCAATCAGCCCCAGCATTTT
TRBD2,TRBJ2-2,.,TRBV9,CASSVAGGLGDGELFF,TGTGCCAGCAGCGTAGCGGGAGGGCTTGGAGACGGGGAGCTGTTTTTT
.,TRBJ2-1,few,TRBV7-9,CASRPVPSSGEQFF,TGTGCCAGCAGACCAGTCCCCTCCTCGGGGGAGCAGTTCTTC
.,TRBJ2-1,once,TRBV7-2,CASSFRGQSYNEQFF,TGTGCCAGCAGCTTCAGAGGACAATCCTACAATGAGCAGTTCTTC
TRBD1,TRBJ2-3,few,TRBV10-3,CAISEPGTGIRDTQYF,TGTGCCATCAGTGAGCCCGGGACAGGCATTAGAGATACGCAGTATTTT
.,TRBJ2-5,.,TRBV5-6,CASSLISGQETQYF,TGTGCCAGCAGCTTGATTAGCGGTCAAGAGACCCAGTACTTC
TRBD2,TRBJ2-7,.,TRBV27,CASSLSPSGTYEQYF,TGTGCCAGCAGTTTAAGTCCTAGCGGGACTTACGAGCAGTACTTC
TRBD1,TRBJ2-7,.,TRBV6-5,CASSYGTDPSYEQYF,TGTGCCAGCAGTTACGGGACAGACCCCTCCTACGAGCAGTACTTC
TRBD1,TRBJ1-2,.,TRBV5-7,CASSHTGVGYGYTF,TGTGCCAGCAGCCATACAGGGGTAGGATATGGCTACACCTTC
.,TRBJ2-7,.,TRBV6-5,CASRIGYEQYF,TGTGCCAGCAGGATCGGGTACGAGCAGTACTTC
TRBD2,TRBJ2-7,.,TRBV7-6,CASSLAPLGAGGIYEQYF,TGTGCCAGCAGCTTAGCCCCACTGGGAGCGGGGGGAATCTACGAGCAGTACTTC
.,TRBJ2-3,.,TRBV7-2,CASSLAVTDTQYF,TGTGCCAGCAGCTTAGCCGTCACAGATACGCAGTATTTT